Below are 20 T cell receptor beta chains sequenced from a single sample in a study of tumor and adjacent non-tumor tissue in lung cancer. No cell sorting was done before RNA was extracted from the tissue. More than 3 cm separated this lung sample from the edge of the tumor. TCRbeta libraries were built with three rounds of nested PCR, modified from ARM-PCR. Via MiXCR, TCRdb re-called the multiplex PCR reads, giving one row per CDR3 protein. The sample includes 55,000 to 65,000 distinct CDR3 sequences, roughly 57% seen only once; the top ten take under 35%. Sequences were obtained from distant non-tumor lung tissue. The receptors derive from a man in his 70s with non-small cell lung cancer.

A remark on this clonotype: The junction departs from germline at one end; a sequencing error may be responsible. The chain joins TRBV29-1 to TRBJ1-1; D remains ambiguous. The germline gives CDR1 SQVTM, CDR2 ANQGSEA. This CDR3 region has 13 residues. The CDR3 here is CSVRRRVDTEALF. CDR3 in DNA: TGCAGCGTCAGGAGGCGCGTCGACACTGAAGCTCTCTTT.

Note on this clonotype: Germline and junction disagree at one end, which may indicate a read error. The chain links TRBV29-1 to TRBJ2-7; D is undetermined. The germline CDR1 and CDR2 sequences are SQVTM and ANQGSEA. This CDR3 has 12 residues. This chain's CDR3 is CSVALSSCEQYF. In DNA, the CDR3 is TGCAGCGTCGCCCTCAGCTCCTGCGAGCAATACTTC.

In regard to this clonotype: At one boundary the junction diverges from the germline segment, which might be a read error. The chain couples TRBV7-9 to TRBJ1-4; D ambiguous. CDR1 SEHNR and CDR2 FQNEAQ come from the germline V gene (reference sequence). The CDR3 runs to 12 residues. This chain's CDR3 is CASILRDEELFF. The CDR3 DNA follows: TGTGCCAGCATCCTCCGAGATGAAGAACTGTTTTTT.

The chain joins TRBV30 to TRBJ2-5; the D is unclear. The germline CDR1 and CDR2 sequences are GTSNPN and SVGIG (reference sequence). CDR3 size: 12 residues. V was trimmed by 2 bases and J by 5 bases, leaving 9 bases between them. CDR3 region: CAWSLRLETQYF. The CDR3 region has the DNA TGTGCCTGGAGTCTACGGTTGGAGACCCAGTACTTC. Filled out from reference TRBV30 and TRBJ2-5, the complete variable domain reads SQTIHQWPATLVQPVGSPLSLECTVEGTSNPNLYWYRQAAGRGLQLLFYSVGIGQISSEVPQNLSASRPQDRQFILSSKKLLLSDSGFYLCAWSLRLETQYFGPGTRLLVL.

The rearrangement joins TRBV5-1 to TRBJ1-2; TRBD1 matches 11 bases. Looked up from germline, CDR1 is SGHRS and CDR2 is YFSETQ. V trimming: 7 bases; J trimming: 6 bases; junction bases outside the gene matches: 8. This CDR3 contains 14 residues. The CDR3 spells CASSNGQGADGYTF. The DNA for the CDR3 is TGCGCCAGCTCGAACGGACAGGGGGCTGATGGCTACACCTTC.

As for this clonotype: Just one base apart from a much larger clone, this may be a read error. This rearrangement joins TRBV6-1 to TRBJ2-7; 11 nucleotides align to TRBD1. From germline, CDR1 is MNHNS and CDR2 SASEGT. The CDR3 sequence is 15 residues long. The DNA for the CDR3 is TGTGCCCGCAGAAATGGACAGGGGGCTTCCTACGAGCAGTACTTC. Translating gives CARRNGQGASYEQYF.

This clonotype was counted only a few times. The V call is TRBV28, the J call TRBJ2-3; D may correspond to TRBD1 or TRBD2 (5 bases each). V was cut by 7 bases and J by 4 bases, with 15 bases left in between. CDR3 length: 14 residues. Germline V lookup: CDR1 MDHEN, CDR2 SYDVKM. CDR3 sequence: CASNRQLRADTQYF. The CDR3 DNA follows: TGTGCCAGCAATCGACAGCTGCGGGCAGATACGCAGTATTTT.

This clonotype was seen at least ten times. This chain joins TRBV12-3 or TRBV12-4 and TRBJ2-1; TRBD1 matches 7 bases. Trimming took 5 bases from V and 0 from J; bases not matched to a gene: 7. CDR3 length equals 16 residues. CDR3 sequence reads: CASSHPTGVSYNEQFF. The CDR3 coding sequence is TGTGCCAGCAGTCACCCTACAGGGGTCTCCTACAATGAGCAGTTCTTC.

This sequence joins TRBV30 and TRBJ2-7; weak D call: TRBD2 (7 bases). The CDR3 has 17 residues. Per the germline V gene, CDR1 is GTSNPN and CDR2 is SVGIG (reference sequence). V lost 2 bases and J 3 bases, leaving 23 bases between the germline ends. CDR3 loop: CAWSRGGFGGSNYEQYF. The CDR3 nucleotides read TGTGCCTGGAGTAGAGGGGGGTTTGGCGGGAGTAACTACGAGCAGTACTTC.

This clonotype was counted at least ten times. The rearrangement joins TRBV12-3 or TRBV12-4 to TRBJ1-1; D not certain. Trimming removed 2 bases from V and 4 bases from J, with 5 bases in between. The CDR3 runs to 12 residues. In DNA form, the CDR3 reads TGTGCCAGCAGTTTAATAAGCACTGAAGCTTTCTTT. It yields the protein CASSLISTEAFF.

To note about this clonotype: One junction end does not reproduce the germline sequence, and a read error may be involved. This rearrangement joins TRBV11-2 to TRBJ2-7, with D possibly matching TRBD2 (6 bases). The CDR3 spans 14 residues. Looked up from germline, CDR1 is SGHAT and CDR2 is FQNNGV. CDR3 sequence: CTSSLLGGSYGQYF. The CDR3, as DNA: TGTACCAGCAGCCTCCTGGGGGGAAGCTACGGGCAGTACTTC.

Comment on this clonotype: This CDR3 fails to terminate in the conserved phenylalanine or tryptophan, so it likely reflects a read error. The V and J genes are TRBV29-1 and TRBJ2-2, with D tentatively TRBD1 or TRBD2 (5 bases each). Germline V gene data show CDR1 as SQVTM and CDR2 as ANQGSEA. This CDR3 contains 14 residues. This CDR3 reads CSVPGRLNAGELFS. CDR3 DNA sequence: TGCAGCGTTCCGGGACGGCTGAACGCCGGGGAGCTGTTTTCT.

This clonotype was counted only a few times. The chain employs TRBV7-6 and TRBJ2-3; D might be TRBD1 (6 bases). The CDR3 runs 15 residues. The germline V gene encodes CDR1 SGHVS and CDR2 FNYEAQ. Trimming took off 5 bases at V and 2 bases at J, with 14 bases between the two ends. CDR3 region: CASSASTGYTDTQYF. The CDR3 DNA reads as TGTGCCAGCAGCGCCTCTACAGGGTACACAGATACGCAGTATTTT.

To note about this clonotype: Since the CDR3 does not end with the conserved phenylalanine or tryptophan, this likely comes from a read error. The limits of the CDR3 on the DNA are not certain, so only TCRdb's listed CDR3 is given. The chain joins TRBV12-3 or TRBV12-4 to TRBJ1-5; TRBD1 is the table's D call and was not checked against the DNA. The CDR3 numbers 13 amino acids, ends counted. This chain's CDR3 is CASSQQGNQAQQY.

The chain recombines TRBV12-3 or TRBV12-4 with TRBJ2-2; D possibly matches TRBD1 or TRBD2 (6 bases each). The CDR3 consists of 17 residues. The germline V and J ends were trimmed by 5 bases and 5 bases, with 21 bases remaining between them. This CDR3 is CASSDHLGGANTGELFF. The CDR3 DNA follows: TGTGCCAGCAGTGACCATCTGGGGGGCGCAAATACCGGGGAGCTGTTTTTT.

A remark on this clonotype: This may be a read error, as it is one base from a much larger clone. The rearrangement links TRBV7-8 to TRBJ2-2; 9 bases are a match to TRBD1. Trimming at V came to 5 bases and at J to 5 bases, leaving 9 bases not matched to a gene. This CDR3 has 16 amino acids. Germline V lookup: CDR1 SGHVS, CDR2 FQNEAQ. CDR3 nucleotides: TGTGCCAGCAGCAAAACTGACAGGGGGGGAACCGGGGAGCTGTTTTTT. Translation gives CASSKTDRGGTGELFF.

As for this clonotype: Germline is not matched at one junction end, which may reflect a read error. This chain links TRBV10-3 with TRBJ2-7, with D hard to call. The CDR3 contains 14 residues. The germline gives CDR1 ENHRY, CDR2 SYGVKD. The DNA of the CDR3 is TGTGCCATCAGCCAGACCGGTTCCAACGACAAGCAGTACTTT. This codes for CAISQTGSNDKQYF.

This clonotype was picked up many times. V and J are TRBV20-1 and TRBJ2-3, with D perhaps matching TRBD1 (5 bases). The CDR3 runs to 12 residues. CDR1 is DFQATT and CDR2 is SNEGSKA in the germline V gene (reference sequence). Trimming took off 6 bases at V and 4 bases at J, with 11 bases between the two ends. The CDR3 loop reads CSAPQGSDTQYF. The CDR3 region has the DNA TGCAGTGCGCCTCAGGGTTCAGATACGCAGTATTTT.

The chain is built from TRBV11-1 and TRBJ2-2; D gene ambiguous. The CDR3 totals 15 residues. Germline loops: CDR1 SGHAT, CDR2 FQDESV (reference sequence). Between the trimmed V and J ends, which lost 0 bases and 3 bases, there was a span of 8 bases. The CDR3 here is CASSLAYRDTGELFF. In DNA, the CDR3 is TGTGCCAGCAGCTTAGCGTATCGGGACACCGGGGAGCTGTTTTTT.

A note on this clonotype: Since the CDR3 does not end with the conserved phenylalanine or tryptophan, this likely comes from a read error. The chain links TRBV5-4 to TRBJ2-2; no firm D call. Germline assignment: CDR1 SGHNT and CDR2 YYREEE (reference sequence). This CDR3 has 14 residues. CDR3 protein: CTSSFPWAAGELFY. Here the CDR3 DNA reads TGTACCAGCAGCTTTCCGTGGGCGGCCGGGGAGCTGTTTTAT.